Shown below are 24 T cell receptor beta chains from a single sample sequenced in a study of shared clonotypes between healthy human individuals (dated by TCRdb to the early 2020s). Library generation was performed with the immunoSEQ multiplex PCR assay. The immuneACCESS repertoire file appears here via TCRdb, limited to in-frame rearrangements. These files lack a portion of the clones; in checked studies, under half of the deficit traces to unresolved V genes, and the cause of the others is not known. The table for this sample lists around 2.5 million clones; roughly 93% of them were counted only once. Of the sample, around 0.4% falls within the top ten clones. What was sequenced was naive CD4+ T cells from PBMCs. Reading the label with the study, this specimen's cell subset or site is: CD45RA+ positively selected. Receptors originate from a young man in good health. Some clones in this sample may be carry-over from other donors' samples.

The genes are TRBV5-6 and TRBJ2-6, with D possibly being TRBD2 (5 bases). From germline, CDR1 is SGHDT and CDR2 YYEEEE. This CDR3 has 19 residues. Trimming took 0 bases from V and 4 from J, leaving 20 bases between them. CDR3 in DNA: TGTGCCAGCAGCTTGGAAGTCCGGGGTCTGGATTCCGGGGCCAACGTCCTGACTTTC. This translates into CASSLEVRGLDSGANVLTF.

The rearrangement links TRBV2 to TRBJ2-1, with 12 bases matching TRBD2. Germline V lookup: CDR1 SNHLY, CDR2 FYNNEI. The CDR3 loop spans 17 amino acids. J was trimmed by 15 bases and V by 1 base; bases with no gene match: 16. CDR3 DNA sequence: TGTGCCAGCAGTGAAGAGGGCGGTGGGACTAGCGGGTCATCCAGGTTCTTC. The encoded protein is CASSEEGGGTSGSSRFF. Together with reference TRBV2 and TRBJ2-1, the CDR3 gives the full variable domain: EPEVTQTPSHQVTQMGQEVILRCVPISNHLYFYWYRQILGQKVEFLVSFYNNEISEKSEIFDDQFSVERPDGSNFTLKIRSTKLEDSAMYFCASSEEGGGTSGSSRFFGPGTRLTVL.

This rearrangement joins TRBV28 to TRBJ2-1; TRBD2 aligns across 8 bases. CDR1 and CDR2 (germline): MDHEN, SYDVKM. The CDR3 has 14 residues. V dropped 4 bases and J dropped 9; count of bases not matched to a gene: 8. The CDR3 DNA sequence: TGTGCCAGCAGTTCCGGGACTAGGTCGGGTGAGCAGTTCTTC. This translates into CASSSGTRSGEQFF.

J is TRBJ1-1 and V is TRBV18; 8 bases match TRBD1. The V segment lost 6 bases and the J segment 6 bases; nucleotides outside the gene matches: 12. The CDR3 contains 15 residues. From germline, CDR1 is KGHSH and CDR2 LQKENI. The CDR3 DNA follows: TGTGCCAGCTCGGCACAGGGACAGGCTTTGTCTGAAGCTTTCTTT. This sequence encodes CASSAQGQALSEAFF.

V and J are TRBV27 and TRBJ1-6; D might be TRBD1 (5 bases). This CDR3 has 15 residues. Germline loops: CDR1 MNHEY, CDR2 SMNVEV (reference sequence). The V gene lost 2 bases and the J gene lost 11 bases, with 16 bases spanning the gap. CDR3 nucleotide sequence: TGTGCCAGCAGTTTAGGGCCAGGGTTGGTTGCACCCCTCCACTTT. Residues: CASSLGPGLVAPLHF.

This clone was seen a handful of times. The rearrangement uses TRBV6-1 and TRBJ1-5; 11 nucleotides agree with TRBD1. Trimming took 4 bases from V and 3 from J; bases not matched to a gene: 8. Germline CDR1 MNHNS, CDR2 SASEGT. The CDR3 has 17 amino acids. The CDR3 loop is CASSGRTGGPFNQPQHF. In DNA, the CDR3 is TGTGCCAGCAGTGGACGGACAGGGGGCCCCTTCAATCAGCCCCAGCATTTT.

The chain couples TRBV10-3 to TRBJ2-4; D call uncertain. CDR1 and CDR2 (germline): ENHRY, SYGVKD. V lost 0 bases, J lost 6 bases, and 12 bases lay in between. This CDR3 region has 15 residues. The chain's CDR3 is CAISESTPWGNIQYF. In DNA, the CDR3 is TGTGCCATCAGTGAGTCGACCCCCTGGGGAAACATTCAGTACTTC.

The chain employs TRBV7-9 and TRBJ1-1, with a weak D call TRBD1 (5 bases). Germline-derived CDR1 and CDR2 are SEHNR and FQNEAQ (reference sequence). The CDR3 spans 13 residues. V was clipped by 4 bases and J by 4 bases, with 10 bases between them. DNA of the CDR3: TGTGCCAGCAGCTCATTCGGGGGCACTGAAGCTTTCTTT. Residues: CASSSFGGTEAFF.

On this clone: The same CDR3 arises from other DNA sequences in this sample as well. This chain joins TRBV28 and TRBJ2-2, with D unclear. Deletions cut 2 bases from V and 2 bases from J, with 6 bases between. Per germline, CDR1 MDHEN and CDR2 SYDVKM. CDR3 length: 14 amino acids. The CDR3 region is CASSLGGNTGELFF. The CDR3, as DNA: TGTGCCAGCAGTTTAGGCGGAAACACCGGGGAGCTGTTTTTT.

This clone was seen a handful of times. This chain uses TRBV19 with TRBJ1-5; 7 bases map to TRBD1. With 7 bases clipped from V and 3 bases from J, the junction kept 3 bases outside the gene matches. The CDR3 runs to 13 residues. Germline V CDR1 and CDR2: LNHDA, SQIVND (reference sequence). The CDR3 loop reads CASNRGDNQPQHF. The CDR3 region has the DNA TGTGCCAGTAACAGGGGTGACAATCAGCCCCAGCATTTT.

The rearrangement links TRBV7-2 to TRBJ2-3, with 7 nucleotides matching TRBD2. V shed 4 bases and J 6 bases; nucleotides not matched to a gene: 13. This CDR3 has 16 residues. Germline CDR1 SGHTA, CDR2 FQGNSA. The CDR3 region is CASSSGLGGKTDTQYF. DNA of the CDR3: TGTGCCAGCAGCTCCGGACTAGGAGGGAAAACGGATACGCAGTATTTT. Based on the CDR3 plus reference TRBV7-2 and TRBJ2-3, the full variable domain is GAGVSQSPSNKVTEKGKDVELRCDPISGHTALYWYRQSLGQGLEFLIYFQGNSAPDKSGLPSDRFSAERTGGSVSTLTIQRTQQEDSAVYLCASSSGLGGKTDTQYFGPGTRLTVL.

This clone was picked up one time. The V call is TRBV6-1, the J call TRBJ2-7; 9 nucleotides match TRBD1. This CDR3 region has 13 residues. Germline lookup yields CDR1 MNHNS and CDR2 SASEGT. V lost 6 bases, J lost 4 bases, and 4 bases stayed unmatched. The CDR3 loop reads CASRGDREYEQYF. CDR3 coding DNA: TGTGCCAGCAGGGGGGACAGGGAGTACGAGCAGTACTTC.

This sequence joins TRBV7-9 and TRBJ1-1; D is ambiguous. The germline V gene encodes CDR1 SEHNR and CDR2 FQNEAQ (reference sequence). CDR3 length: 15 residues. The V end lost 1 base, the J end lost 7 bases, and 16 bases lay between the germline ends. As DNA, the CDR3 is TGTGCCAGCAGCTTAGGCGCTGTGCCGTGGGGTGAAGCTTTCTTT. Translating gives CASSLGAVPWGEAFF.

CDR3 residues: CASSPRLAGGVDTQYF. In DNA form, the CDR3 reads TGTGCCAGCTCACCCCGACTAGCGGGAGGGGTAGATACGCAGTATTTT. The chain carries TRBV18 and TRBJ2-3, with 14 bases that match TRBD2. The CDR3 runs to 16 residues. Germline V gives CDR1 KGHSH, CDR2 LQKENI. The V gene end was trimmed by 3 bases and the J gene end by 5 bases; junction bases not matched to a gene: 4. The variable domain in full, with the rest retrieved from reference TRBV18 and TRBJ2-3, is NAGVMQNPRHLVRRRGQEARLRCSPMKGHSHVYWYRQLPEEGLKFMVYLQKENIIDESGMPKERFSAEFPKEGPSILRIQQVVRGDSAAYFCASSPRLAGGVDTQYFGPGTRLTVL.

J is TRBJ2-1 and V is TRBV7-6; D gene ambiguous. The CDR3 is 16 amino acids. V was pared by 1 base and J by 2 bases, with 12 bases between. Germline V gene lookup returns CDR1 SGHVS and CDR2 FNYEAQ. The CDR3 is CASSLGSSFPYNEQFF. The CDR3 DNA sequence: TGTGCCAGCAGCTTAGGGAGCTCCTTCCCCTACAATGAGCAGTTCTTC.

The chain combines TRBV19 with TRBJ2-1; possible D gene TRBD1, 6 bases. CDR3 size: 17 residues. V was clipped by 5 bases and J by 6 bases, with 23 bases between them. Germline loops: CDR1 LNHDA, CDR2 SQIVND (reference sequence). The CDR3 DNA reads as TGTGCCAGTAGTCTGGAAATGAGGACAGAAAGACCCAATGAGCAGTTCTTC. The encoded protein is CASSLEMRTERPNEQFF.

The J gene is TRBJ1-1, the V gene TRBV18; tentative D call: TRBD1 (5 bases). With 3 bases removed from V and 1 base from J, the gap between germline ends came to 15 bases. The germline V gene has CDR1 KGHSH and CDR2 LQKENI. The CDR3 is 16 residues long. CDR3 nucleotides: TGTGCCAGCTCACCTACCCCCCGGGGCCCGAACACTGAAGCTTTCTTT. It encodes CASSPTPRGPNTEAFF.

As concerns this clone: The same CDR3 also results from other DNA sequences found in this sample. This rearrangement joins TRBV6-6 to TRBJ1-4; D uncertain. The V end was cut by 2 bases, the J end by 6 bases, with 10 bases between. There are 14 residues in the CDR3. CDR1 and CDR2 (germline): MNHNY, SVGAGI (reference sequence). CDR3 residues: CASSYIRQDEKLFF. In DNA form, the CDR3 reads TGTGCCAGCAGTTACATCAGGCAGGATGAAAAACTGTTTTTT.

This chain uses TRBV4-1 with TRBJ2-6; D remains ambiguous. The CDR3 spans 18 residues. Trimming stripped 1 base from V and 0 bases from J, with 13 bases between. Germline V gene data show CDR1 as MGHRA and CDR2 as YSYEKL. The CDR3 coding sequence is TGCGCCAGCAGCCAAGGGACGGCCAGCCGCTCTGGGGCCAACGTCCTGACTTTC. Encoded protein: CASSQGTASRSGANVLTF.

This chain connects TRBV4-1 to TRBJ2-3, with TRBD2 matching over 9 bases. V lost 5 bases and J lost 4; bases outside the gene matches: 13. The CDR3 length is 17 residues. CDR1 and CDR2 from the germline V gene are MGHRA and YSYEKL. The CDR3: CASSKTPGLAPPDTQYF. DNA of the CDR3: TGCGCCAGCAGCAAAACCCCGGGACTAGCCCCCCCAGATACGCAGTATTTT.

This rearrangement joins TRBV11-2 to TRBJ2-1, with 8 nucleotides matching TRBD2. V dropped 0 bases and J dropped 7; count of bases not matched to a gene: 14. Germline values: CDR1 SGHAT, CDR2 FQNNGV. This CDR3 is 18 amino acids long. CDR3 nucleotide sequence: TGTGCCAGCAGCTTAGATCCCGCCGGAGCGGGAGAAAGGAATGAGCAGTTCTTC. Its translation: CASSLDPAGAGERNEQFF.

V usage is TRBV18 and J usage is TRBJ2-4; 12 positions match TRBD1. V was pared by 3 bases and J by 16 bases, with 7 bases of the junction left unmatched. This CDR3 has 13 amino acids. The germline V gene has CDR1 KGHSH and CDR2 LQKENI. CDR3: CASSPPGTGGLYF. CDR3 in DNA: TGTGCCAGCTCACCCCCCGGGACAGGGGGCTTATACTTC.

This chain joins TRBV7-9 and TRBJ2-5; perhaps TRBD2 as D (6 bases). The germline V and J ends were trimmed by 4 bases and 5 bases, with 14 bases remaining between them. Germline CDR1 reads SEHNR; CDR2 reads FQNEAQ (reference sequence). The CDR3 runs to 14 residues. The CDR3 sequence: CASSSGRARETQYF. CDR3 in DNA: TGTGCCAGCAGCTCCGGGAGAGCTCGTGAGACCCAGTACTTC.

The CDR3 nucleotides read TGTGCCACCGGGGAAGGAGGCTTTAACTATGGCTACACCTTC. This gives the protein CATGEGGFNYGYTF. V usage is TRBV19 and J usage is TRBJ1-2; D gene ambiguous. The CDR3 is 14 residues long. In germline, CDR1 is LNHDA, CDR2 SQIVND (reference sequence). The V and J ends lost 10 bases and 1 base respectively, with 16 bases between them.